The 25 T cell receptor beta chains below come from one sample, sequenced in a study of vaccination effects on CD4 cells after COVID-19. Their target antigens are unknown. TCRdb's copy holds only in-frame clones and misses some; the assay was immunoSEQ multiplex PCR. The sample yields tens of thousands of clones, more than 65% seen once. Having been cultured for roughly 11 days, the cells underwent CD4+ T cell isolation. The material sequenced was CD4+ T cells from PBMCs cultured without peptide, taken before COVID-19 vaccination. Receptors originate from a human donor who received a COVID-19 vaccine.

The chain recombines TRBV19 with TRBJ1-1, with D unclear. The CDR3 sequence is 14 residues long. Trimming shortened V by 3 bases and J by 1 base, and 9 bases separated the two germline ends. Per germline, CDR1 LNHDA and CDR2 SQIVND (reference sequence). The CDR3, as DNA: TGTGCCAGTAGTATTGGCCCCGCGAACACTGAAGCTTTCTTT. Translating it yields CASSIGPANTEAFF.

This chain links TRBV30 with TRBJ1-2, with 9 bases identical to TRBD1. Germline-derived CDR1 and CDR2 are GTSNPN and SVGIG (reference sequence). The length of the CDR3 is 13 residues. V was pared by 2 bases and J by 6 bases, with 4 bases of the junction left unmatched. Here the CDR3 DNA reads TGTGCCTGGAGTTACAGGGGGCGGGATGGCTACACCTTC. Its translation is CAWSYRGRDGYTF. Full variable domain (missing parts from reference TRBV30 and TRBJ1-2): SQTIHQWPATLVQPVGSPLSLECTVEGTSNPNLYWYRQAAGRGLQLLFYSVGIGQISSEVPQNLSASRPQDRQFILSSKKLLLSDSGFYLCAWSYRGRDGYTFGSGTRLTVV.

The V gene is TRBV7-2, the J gene TRBJ2-3, with D perhaps being TRBD1 or TRBD2 (5 bases each). Germline CDR1 and CDR2: SGHTA and FQGNSA. This CDR3 has 14 residues. The ends were cut back, 5 bases at V and 0 bases at J, with 9 bases in the middle. The CDR3, as DNA: TGTGCCAGCAGCGTGGGGGTGAGCACAGATACGCAGTATTTT. Amino acid sequence: CASSVGVSTDTQYF. Complete variable domain (other parts from reference TRBV7-2 and TRBJ2-3): GAGVSQSPSNKVTEKGKDVELRCDPISGHTALYWYRQSLGQGLEFLIYFQGNSAPDKSGLPSDRFSAERTGGSVSTLTIQRTQQEDSAVYLCASSVGVSTDTQYFGPGTRLTVL.

This chain links TRBV2 with TRBJ1-3, with 7 positions matching TRBD1. The CDR3 has 15 residues. Losses at the gene ends were 3 bases for V and 2 bases for J; bases not matched to a gene: 4. Germline CDR1 reads SNHLY; CDR2 reads FYNNEI. The CDR3 DNA reads TGTGCCAGCAGTGACAGGGGGATCCCTGGAAACACCATATATTTT. Protein: CASSDRGIPGNTIYF.

This clone has a handful of counts. The rearrangement joins TRBV7-9 to TRBJ1-2; unclear D gene. Germline V gene data show CDR1 as SEHNR and CDR2 as FQNEAQ (reference sequence). The CDR3 has 12 residues. V gave up 4 bases and J gave up 4 bases, with 7 bases separating them. CDR3 nucleotides: TGTGCCAGCAGCTCACAGACCTATGGCTACACCTTC. This translates into CASSSQTYGYTF.

This clone has just a few counts. The V and J genes are TRBV18 and TRBJ1-1, with TRBD1 matching over 8 bases. Per germline, CDR1 KGHSH and CDR2 LQKENI. With V trimmed by 6 bases and J by 5 bases, 8 bases remained unmatched. CDR3 length equals 14 residues. The CDR3, as DNA: TGTGCCAGCTCGCGACAGGGGAGTGGAACTGAAGCTTTCTTT. Protein: CASSRQGSGTEAFF.

The CDR3 nucleotides are TGTGCCAGCAGTTTTGGACTTCCGAGCTCCTATAATTCACCCCTCCACTTT. Its protein is CASSFGLPSSYNSPLHF. The rearrangement joins TRBV28 to TRBJ1-6; no clear D. Germline V lookup: CDR1 MDHEN, CDR2 SYDVKM. The CDR3 is 17 residues long. The V and J ends lost 3 bases and 0 bases respectively, with 12 bases between them.

The chain has TRBV11-2 and TRBJ2-1; tentatively, D is TRBD1 or TRBD2 (6 bases each). CDR3 length equals 16 residues. CDR1 is SGHAT and CDR2 is FQNNGV in the germline V gene. V dropped 3 bases and J dropped 3 bases, with 15 bases sitting between them. The DNA for the CDR3 is TGTGCCAGCAGCTTCAGTACGGGGGCATTCTACAATGAGCAGTTCTTC. This codes for CASSFSTGAFYNEQFF.

The DNA of the CDR3 is TGTGCCAGCAGCCAAGGCGTACGGGGCGAGCAGTACTTC. It translates to CASSQGVRGEQYF. The chain is built from TRBV3-1 (or the pseudogene TRBV3-2) and TRBJ2-7; tentatively, D is TRBD2 (5 bases). CDR3 length: 13 amino acids. Trimming left V 1 base short and J 6 bases short, with 10 bases between. Germline V gene lookup returns CDR1 LGHDT and CDR2 YNNKEL (reference sequence).

The J gene is TRBJ1-5, the V gene TRBV12-5, with 8 nucleotides matching TRBD1. V shed 2 bases, J shed 6 bases, and the junction held 6 bases outside the gene matches. This CDR3 comprises 15 residues. In germline, CDR1 is LGHNT, CDR2 FRNRAP. The CDR3 loop is CASGLTQGAGQPQHF. The CDR3 nucleotides read TGTGCTAGTGGTTTGACCCAGGGGGCAGGTCAGCCCCAGCATTTT.

The rearrangement joins TRBV5-6 to TRBJ1-2, with D tentatively TRBD1 (5 bases). The germline V gene has CDR1 SGHDT and CDR2 YYEEEE. The CDR3 extends over 14 amino acids. V was shortened by 4 bases and J by 5 bases, with 15 bases between the two germline ends. CDR3 in DNA: TGTGCCAGCAGCATGTTGACAGACTTGTATGGCTACACCTTC. Amino acid sequence: CASSMLTDLYGYTF.

This clone was seen a few times. The gene calls are TRBV6-5 and TRBJ2-7; D is tentatively TRBD1 or TRBD2 (5 bases each). Germline V CDR1 and CDR2: MNHEY, SVGAGI. This CDR3 comprises 12 residues. V was cut by 5 bases and J by 8 bases, with 13 bases left in between. For the CDR3, the DNA is TGTGCCAGCAGTACCCGGGACGGTAAGCAGTACTTC. Translation gives CASSTRDGKQYF.

The chain combines TRBV20-1 with TRBJ1-1; D remains ambiguous. The length of the CDR3 is 11 residues. CDR1 and CDR2 from the germline V gene are DFQATT and SNEGSKA (reference sequence). Trimming cost V 6 bases and J 5 bases, with 10 bases left between them. CDR3 in DNA: TGCAGTGCCACAATTCAGACTGAAGCTTTCTTT. Encoded protein: CSATIQTEAFF.

The chain couples TRBV24-1 to TRBJ2-1, with 7 bases lining up with TRBD1. The CDR3 covers 14 residues. V lost 9 bases to trimming and J lost 4 bases; unmatched junction nucleotides: 8. Germline-derived CDR1 and CDR2 are KGHDR and SFDVKD. CDR3 amino acids: CATGEGAPYNEQFF. The CDR3 bases are TGTGCCACCGGCGAGGGGGCCCCTTACAATGAGCAGTTCTTC.

The chain links TRBV6-6 to TRBJ1-5, with 7 bases fitting TRBD1. With 5 bases clipped from V and 2 bases from J, the junction kept 12 bases outside the gene matches. The CDR3 is made up of 17 amino acids. Germline V gene lookup returns CDR1 MNHNY and CDR2 SVGAGI (reference sequence). The CDR3 here is CASSPPRQGLGNQPQHF. CDR3 DNA: TGTGCCAGCAGTCCCCCGAGACAGGGACTAGGCAATCAGCCCCAGCATTTT.

V and J are TRBV30 and TRBJ2-3; weak D call: TRBD2 (6 bases). The germline CDR1 and CDR2 sequences are GTSNPN and SVGIG (reference sequence). The length of the CDR3 is 14 residues. Deletions cut 0 bases from V and 6 bases from J, with 13 bases between. The CDR3 DNA is TGTGCCTGGAGTGTCCGGAGGGCCGGGGATACGCAGTATTTT. It translates to CAWSVRRAGDTQYF.

V gene TRBV6-1 combines with J gene TRBJ1-2, with D unclear. Trimming removed 3 bases at V and 7 bases at J, with 15 bases between. This CDR3 contains 14 residues. Germline loops: CDR1 MNHNS, CDR2 SASEGT. This CDR3 reads CASSDGQSGSGYTF. The CDR3 DNA is TGTGCCAGCAGTGACGGTCAATCTGGAAGTGGCTACACCTTC.

This chain joins TRBV6-5 and TRBJ1-3; D gene uncertain. Looked up from germline, CDR1 is MNHEY and CDR2 is SVGAGI. Trimming removed 8 bases at V and 4 bases at J, with 18 bases between. The CDR3 spans 15 residues. DNA for the CDR3: TGTGCCAGCCACACCTCCGGACGGGGAGGAAACACCATATATTTT. Amino acid sequence: CASHTSGRGGNTIYF.

The table lists this clone with a few counts. The rearrangement links TRBV15 to TRBJ1-5, with 7 bases fitting TRBD1. Germline assignment: CDR1 LNHNV and CDR2 YYDKDF (reference sequence). This CDR3 is built from 16 residues. The ends lost 3 bases at V and 7 bases at J; junction bases unmatched: 12. CDR3 DNA: TGTGCCACCAGCAGGGCCAGACAGGGCTTGGACCAGCCCCAGCATTTT. Its protein is CATSRARQGLDQPQHF.

The table lists this clone with a count of one. CDR3 sequence (DNA): TGCAGCACGAGACCCCGTTTTACAGATACGCAGTATTTT. The encoded protein is CSTRPRFTDTQYF. The gene calls are TRBV29-1 and TRBJ2-3; D is ambiguous. Deletions cut 8 bases from V and 3 bases from J, with 15 bases between. This CDR3 contains 13 residues. The V gene's germline CDR1 is SQVTM and CDR2 ANQGSEA.

The chain couples TRBV19 to TRBJ2-5; TRBD1 aligns across 10 bases. CDR3 length: 15 amino acids. The germline CDR1 and CDR2 sequences are LNHDA and SQIVND (reference sequence). The J segment lost 4 bases and the V segment lost 5 bases, leaving 7 bases of the junction unmatched. In DNA, the CDR3 is TGTGCCAGTAGTGTGGACAGGGGGAGAGGAGAGACCCAGTACTTC. Protein: CASSVDRGRGETQYF.

The chain couples TRBV19 to TRBJ1-5; no firm D call. The CDR3 spans 15 residues. V lost 5 bases, J lost 9 bases, and 20 bases lay in between. Germline V gene sequence: CDR1 LNHDA, CDR2 SQIVND (reference sequence). The CDR3 sequence: CASSEGNLIRAPQHF. DNA for the CDR3: TGTGCCAGTAGTGAAGGGAATCTTATTCGTGCGCCCCAGCATTTT.

The chain joins TRBV3-1 (or the pseudogene TRBV3-2) to TRBJ2-1; 8 bases are shared with TRBD1. After removal of 2 bases from V and 12 bases from J, the junction contained 9 bases not matched to a gene. The CDR3 is 14 amino acids. Germline V CDR1 and CDR2: LGHDT, YNNKEL (reference sequence). The CDR3 nucleotides are TGTGCCAGCAGCCAATATGACAGGGGAGGCGCGCAGTTCTTC. The encoded protein is CASSQYDRGGAQFF.

This chain links TRBV19 with TRBJ2-5; 10 positions agree with TRBD2. Germline trimming cut 5 bases from V and 4 bases from J; bases unmatched to any gene: 1. Germline assignment: CDR1 LNHDA and CDR2 SQIVND (reference sequence). The CDR3 extends over 13 amino acids. The DNA for the CDR3 is TGTGCCAGTAGTTCTAGCGGGAGAGAGACCCAGTACTTC. It yields the protein CASSSSGRETQYF. Complete variable domain (other parts from reference TRBV19 and TRBJ2-5): DGGITQSPKYLFRKEGQNVTLSCEQNLNHDAMYWYRQDPGQGLRLIYYSQIVNDFQKGDIAEGYSVSREKKESFPLTVTSAQKNPTAFYLCASSSSGRETQYFGPGTRLLVL.

The chain is built from TRBV19 and TRBJ1-4; TRBD1 matches at 9 bases. The CDR3 consists of 16 residues. Germline V gives CDR1 LNHDA, CDR2 SQIVND (reference sequence). V was pared by 3 bases and J by 1 base, with 3 bases of the junction left unmatched. The CDR3, as DNA: TGTGCCAGTAGTATGGGACAGGGACAAACTAATGAAAAACTGTTTTTT. This gives the protein CASSMGQGQTNEKLFF.